The clone carrying this T cell receptor beta chain was seen only a few times. The germline gives CDR1 MDHEN, CDR2 SYDVKM. The CDR3 sequence is 14 residues long. This record belongs to a study of identical twins. A universal primer site arose from template switching, and cDNA bore unique molecular identifiers. MiXCR, run by TCRdb on the 5' RACE reads, gives a single entry per CDR3 protein. The repertoire includes around 1.7 million distinct CDR3 sequences, about 30% of them detected once, and more than 0.25% sits in the top ten. Material for sequencing was cord blood. This receptor was identified in a newborn girl in good health. V and J are TRBV28 and TRBJ2-5, with 10 bases that match TRBD2. The DNA end favors TRBJ2-7, so the J call may be wrong. The DNA of the CDR3 is TGTGCCAGCAGTTCTCTTAGCGGGAGGTCCGAGCAGTACTTC. Its protein product is CASSSLSGRSEQYF.